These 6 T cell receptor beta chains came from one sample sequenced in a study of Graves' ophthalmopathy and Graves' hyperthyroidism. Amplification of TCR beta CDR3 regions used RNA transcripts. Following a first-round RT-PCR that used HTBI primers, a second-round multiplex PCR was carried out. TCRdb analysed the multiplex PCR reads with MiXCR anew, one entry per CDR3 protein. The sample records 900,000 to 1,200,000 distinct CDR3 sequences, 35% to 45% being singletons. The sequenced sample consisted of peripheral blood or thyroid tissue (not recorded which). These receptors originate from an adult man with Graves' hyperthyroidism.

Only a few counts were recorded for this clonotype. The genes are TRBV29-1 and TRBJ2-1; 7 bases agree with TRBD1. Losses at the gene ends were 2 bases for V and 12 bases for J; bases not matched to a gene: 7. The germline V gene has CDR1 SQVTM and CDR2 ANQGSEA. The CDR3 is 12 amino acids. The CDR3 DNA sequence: TGCAGCGTTGAATTACAGACAGGGTGGCAGTTCTTC. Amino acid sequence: CSVELQTGWQFF.

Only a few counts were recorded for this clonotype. CDR3 sequence reads: CASKTDTQETQYF. CDR3 coding DNA: TGTGCCAGCAAGACAGATACTCAAGAGACCCAGTACTTC. V usage is TRBV12-3 or TRBV12-4 and J usage is TRBJ2-5, with D perhaps TRBD1 (5 bases). CDR3 length: 13 residues. Trimming took 7 bases from V and 2 from J, leaving 11 bases between them.

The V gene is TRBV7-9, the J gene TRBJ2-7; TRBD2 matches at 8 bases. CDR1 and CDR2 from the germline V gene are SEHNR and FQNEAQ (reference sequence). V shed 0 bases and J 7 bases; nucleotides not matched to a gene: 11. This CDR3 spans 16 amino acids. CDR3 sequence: CASSLAGLAGGSEQYF. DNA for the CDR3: TGTGCCAGCAGCTTAGCCGGACTAGCAGGAGGGAGTGAGCAGTACTTC.

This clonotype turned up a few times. CDR3 amino acids: CASRQPGTGELFF. The CDR3 DNA follows: TGTGCCAGCAGGCAGCCTGGAACCGGGGAGCTGTTTTTT. The chain employs TRBV6-5 and TRBJ2-2; D not resolved. This CDR3 comprises 13 residues. The V end lost 6 bases, the J end lost 5 bases, and 10 bases lay between the germline ends. Germline V CDR1 and CDR2: MNHEY, SVGAGI.

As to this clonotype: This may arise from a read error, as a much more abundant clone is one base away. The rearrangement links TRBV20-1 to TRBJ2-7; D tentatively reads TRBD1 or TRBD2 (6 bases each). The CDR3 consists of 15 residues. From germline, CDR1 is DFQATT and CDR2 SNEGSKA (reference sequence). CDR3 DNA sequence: TGCAGTGCTAGAGAGCCTAGGGGGGCCAACTACGAGCAGCACTTC. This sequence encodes CSAREPRGANYEQHF.

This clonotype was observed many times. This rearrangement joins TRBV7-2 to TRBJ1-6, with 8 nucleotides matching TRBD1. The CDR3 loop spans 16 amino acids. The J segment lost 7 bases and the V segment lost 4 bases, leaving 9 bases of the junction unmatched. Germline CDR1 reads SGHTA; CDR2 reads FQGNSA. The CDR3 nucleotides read TGTGCCAGCAGCTCATATACCCGGGACAGGAATTCACCCCTCCACTTT. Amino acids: CASSSYTRDRNSPLHF.